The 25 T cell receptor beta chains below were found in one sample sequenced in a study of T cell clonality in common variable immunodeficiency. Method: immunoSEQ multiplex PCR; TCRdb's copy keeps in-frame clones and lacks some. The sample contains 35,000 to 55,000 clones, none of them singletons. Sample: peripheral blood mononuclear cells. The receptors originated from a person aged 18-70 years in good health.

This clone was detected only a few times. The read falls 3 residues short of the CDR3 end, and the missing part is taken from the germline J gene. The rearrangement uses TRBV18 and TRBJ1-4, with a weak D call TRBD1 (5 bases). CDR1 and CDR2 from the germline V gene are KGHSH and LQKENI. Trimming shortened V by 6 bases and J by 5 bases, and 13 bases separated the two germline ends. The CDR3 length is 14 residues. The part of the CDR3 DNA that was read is TGTGCCAGCTCGCGCGGGACTCTCAATGAAAAA. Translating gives CASSRGTLNEK. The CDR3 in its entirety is CASSRGTLNEKLFF.

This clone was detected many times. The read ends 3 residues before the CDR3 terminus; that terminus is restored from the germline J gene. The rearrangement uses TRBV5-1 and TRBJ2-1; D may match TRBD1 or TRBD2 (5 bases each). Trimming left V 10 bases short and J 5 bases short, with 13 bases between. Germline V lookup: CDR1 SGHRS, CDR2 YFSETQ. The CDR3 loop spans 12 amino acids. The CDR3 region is CASEGQDNEQFF. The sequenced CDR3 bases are TGCGCCTCCGAGGGGCAGGACAATGAG.

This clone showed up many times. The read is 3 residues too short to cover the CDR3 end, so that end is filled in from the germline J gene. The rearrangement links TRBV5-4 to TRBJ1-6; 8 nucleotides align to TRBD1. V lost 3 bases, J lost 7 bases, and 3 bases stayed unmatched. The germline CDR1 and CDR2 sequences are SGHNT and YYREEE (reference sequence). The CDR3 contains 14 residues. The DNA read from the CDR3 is TGTGCCAGCAGCTGGGACAGGTCCAATTCACCC. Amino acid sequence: CASSWDRSNSP. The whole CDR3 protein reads CASSWDRSNSPLHF.

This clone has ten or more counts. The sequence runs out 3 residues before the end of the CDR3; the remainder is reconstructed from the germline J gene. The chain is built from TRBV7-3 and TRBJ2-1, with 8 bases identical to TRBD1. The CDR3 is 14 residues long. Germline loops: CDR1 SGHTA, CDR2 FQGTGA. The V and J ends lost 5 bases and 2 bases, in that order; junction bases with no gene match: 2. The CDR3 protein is CASSPGQAYNEQFF. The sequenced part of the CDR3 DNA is TGTGCCAGCAGCCCGGGACAGGCCTACAATGAG.

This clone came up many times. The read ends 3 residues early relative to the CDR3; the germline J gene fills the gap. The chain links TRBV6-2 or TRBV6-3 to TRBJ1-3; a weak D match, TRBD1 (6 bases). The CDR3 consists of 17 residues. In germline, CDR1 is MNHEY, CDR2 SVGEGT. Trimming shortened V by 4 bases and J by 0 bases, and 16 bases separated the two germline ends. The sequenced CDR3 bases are TGTGCCAGCAGTTCCTATTTGGACAGCCGCTCTGGAAACACC. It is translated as CASSSYLDSRSGNT. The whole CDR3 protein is CASSSYLDSRSGNTIYF.

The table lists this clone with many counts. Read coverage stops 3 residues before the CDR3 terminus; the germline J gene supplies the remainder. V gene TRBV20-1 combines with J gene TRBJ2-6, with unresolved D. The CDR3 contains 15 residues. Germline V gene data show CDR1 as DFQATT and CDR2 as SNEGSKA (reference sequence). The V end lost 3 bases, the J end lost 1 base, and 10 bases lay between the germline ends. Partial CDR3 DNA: TGCAGTGCTAGGGCTGATGAGTCTGGGGCCAACGTC. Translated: CSARADESGANV. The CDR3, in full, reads CSARADESGANVLTF.

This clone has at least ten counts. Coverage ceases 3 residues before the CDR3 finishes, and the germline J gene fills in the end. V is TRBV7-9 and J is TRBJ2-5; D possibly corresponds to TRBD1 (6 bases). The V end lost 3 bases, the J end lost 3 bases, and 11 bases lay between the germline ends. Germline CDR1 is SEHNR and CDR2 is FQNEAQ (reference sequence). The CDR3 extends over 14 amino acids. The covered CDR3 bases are TGTGCCAGCAGCTTTTATACAGGGAAAGAGACC. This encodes CASSFYTGKET. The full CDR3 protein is CASSFYTGKETQYF.

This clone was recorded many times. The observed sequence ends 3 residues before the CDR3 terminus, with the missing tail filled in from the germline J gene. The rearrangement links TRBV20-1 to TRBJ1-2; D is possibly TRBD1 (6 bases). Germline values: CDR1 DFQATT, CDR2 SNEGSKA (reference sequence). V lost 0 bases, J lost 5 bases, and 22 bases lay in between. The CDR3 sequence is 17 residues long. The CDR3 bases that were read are TGCAGTGCTAGAGATCTAAGACAGGAAAATCCATCTTATGGC. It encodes CSARDLRQENPSYG. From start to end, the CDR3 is CSARDLRQENPSYGYTF.

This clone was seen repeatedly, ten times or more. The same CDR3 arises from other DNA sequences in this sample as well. CDR3: CSARDPGDYGYTF. The CDR3 DNA, read in part, is TGCAGTGCTAGAGATCCAGGGGACTATGGC. The chain combines TRBV20-1 with TRBJ1-2, with TRBD1 as a possible D gene (6 bases). The CDR3 end is not reached by the read, which stops 3 residues before it; the germline J gene fills it in. V lost 0 bases, J lost 3 bases, and 8 bases lay in between. Germline CDR1 is DFQATT and CDR2 is SNEGSKA (reference sequence). The CDR3 spans 13 residues.

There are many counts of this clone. Partial CDR3 DNA: TGTGCCTGCCGGGACAGTAAGATAATCTCCTATGGC. Its translation is CACRDSKIISYG. The whole CDR3 reads CACRDSKIISYGYTF. This sequence joins TRBV30 and TRBJ1-2; 7 nucleotides align to TRBD1. The sequence runs out 3 residues before the end of the CDR3; the remainder is reconstructed from the germline J gene. The CDR3 runs 15 residues. Per the germline V gene, CDR1 is GTSNPN and CDR2 is SVGIG (reference sequence). Losses at the gene ends were 6 bases for V and 4 bases for J; bases not matched to a gene: 14.

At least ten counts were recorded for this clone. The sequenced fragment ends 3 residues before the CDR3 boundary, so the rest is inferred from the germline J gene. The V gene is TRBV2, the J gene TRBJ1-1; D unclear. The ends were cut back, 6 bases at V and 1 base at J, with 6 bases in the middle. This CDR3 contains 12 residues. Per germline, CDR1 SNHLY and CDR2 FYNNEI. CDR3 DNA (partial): TGTGCCAGCAGGAGACAGAACACTGAA. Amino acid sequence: CASRRQNTE. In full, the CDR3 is CASRRQNTEAFF.

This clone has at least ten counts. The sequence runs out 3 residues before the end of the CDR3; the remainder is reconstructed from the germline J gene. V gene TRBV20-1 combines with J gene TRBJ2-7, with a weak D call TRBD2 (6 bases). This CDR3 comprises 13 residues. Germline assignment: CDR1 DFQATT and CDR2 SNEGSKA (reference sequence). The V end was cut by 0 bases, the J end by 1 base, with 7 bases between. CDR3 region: CSAREEGSYEQYF. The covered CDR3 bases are TGCAGTGCTAGAGAGGAGGGGTCCTACGAG.

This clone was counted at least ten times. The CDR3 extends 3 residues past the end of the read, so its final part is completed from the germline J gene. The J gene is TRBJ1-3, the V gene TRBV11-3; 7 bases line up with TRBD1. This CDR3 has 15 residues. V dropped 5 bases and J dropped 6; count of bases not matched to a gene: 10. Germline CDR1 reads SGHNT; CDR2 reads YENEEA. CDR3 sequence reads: CASSPPSRGVNTIYF. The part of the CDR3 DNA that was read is TGTGCCAGCAGCCCACCGTCCAGGGGGGTAAACACC.

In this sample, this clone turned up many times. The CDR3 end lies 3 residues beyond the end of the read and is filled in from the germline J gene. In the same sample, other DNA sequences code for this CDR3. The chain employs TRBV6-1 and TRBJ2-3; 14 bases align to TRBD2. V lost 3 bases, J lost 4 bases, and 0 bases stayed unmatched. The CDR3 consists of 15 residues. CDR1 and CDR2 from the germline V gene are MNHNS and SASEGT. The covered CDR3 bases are TGTGCCAGCAGTGAGACTAGCGGGGGGGCAGATACG. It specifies CASSETSGGADT. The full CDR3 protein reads CASSETSGGADTQYF.

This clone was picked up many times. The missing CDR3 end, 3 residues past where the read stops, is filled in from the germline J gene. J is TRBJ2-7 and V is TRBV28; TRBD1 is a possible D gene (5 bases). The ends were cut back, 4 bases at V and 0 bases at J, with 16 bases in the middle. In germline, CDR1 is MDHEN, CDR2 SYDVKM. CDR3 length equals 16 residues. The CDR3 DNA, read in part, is TGTGCCAGCAGTTGGGCAGGGCCGGTGAGCTCCTACGAG. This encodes CASSWAGPVSSYE. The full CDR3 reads CASSWAGPVSSYEQYF.

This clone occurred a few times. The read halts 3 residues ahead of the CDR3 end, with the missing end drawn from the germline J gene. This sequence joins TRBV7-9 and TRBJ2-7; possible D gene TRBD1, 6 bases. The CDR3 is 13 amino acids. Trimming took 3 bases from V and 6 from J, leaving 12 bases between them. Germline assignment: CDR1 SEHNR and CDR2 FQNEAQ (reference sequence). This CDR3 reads CASSLPGGIEQYF. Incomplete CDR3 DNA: TGTGCCAGCAGCTTGCCTGGGGGCATCGAG.

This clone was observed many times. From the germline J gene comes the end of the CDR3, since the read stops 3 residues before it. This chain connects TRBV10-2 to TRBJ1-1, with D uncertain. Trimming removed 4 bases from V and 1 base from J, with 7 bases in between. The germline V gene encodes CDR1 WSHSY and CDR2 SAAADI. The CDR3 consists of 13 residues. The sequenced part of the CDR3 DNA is TGCGCCAGCAGTGGGACTACGAACACTGAA. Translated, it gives CASSGTTNTE. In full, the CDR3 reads CASSGTTNTEAFF.

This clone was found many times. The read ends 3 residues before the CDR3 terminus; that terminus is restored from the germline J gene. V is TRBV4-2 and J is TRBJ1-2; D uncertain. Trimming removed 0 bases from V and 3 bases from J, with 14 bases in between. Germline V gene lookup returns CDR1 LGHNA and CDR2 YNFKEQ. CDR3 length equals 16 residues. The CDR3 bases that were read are TGTGCCAGCAGCCAAGAGTCTGGCCTGCCGTACTATGGC. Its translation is CASSQESGLPYYG. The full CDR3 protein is CASSQESGLPYYGYTF.

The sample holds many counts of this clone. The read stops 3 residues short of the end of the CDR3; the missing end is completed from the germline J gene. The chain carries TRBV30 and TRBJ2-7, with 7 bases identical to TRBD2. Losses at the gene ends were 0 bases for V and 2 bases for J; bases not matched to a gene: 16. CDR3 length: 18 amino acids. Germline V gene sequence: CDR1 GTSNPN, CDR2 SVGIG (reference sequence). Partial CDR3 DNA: TGTGCCTGGAGTGTCGTCCCAACCTGGCGGGAGTCCGCCTACGAG. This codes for CAWSVVPTWRESAYE. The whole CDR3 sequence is CAWSVVPTWRESAYEQYF.

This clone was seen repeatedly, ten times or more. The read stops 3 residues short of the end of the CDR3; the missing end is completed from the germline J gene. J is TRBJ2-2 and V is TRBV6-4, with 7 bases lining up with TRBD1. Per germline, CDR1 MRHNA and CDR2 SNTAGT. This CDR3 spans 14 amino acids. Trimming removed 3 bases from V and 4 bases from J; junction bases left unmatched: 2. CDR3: CASSEGQLTGELFF. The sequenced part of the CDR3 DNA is TGTGCCAGCAGTGAGGGACAGCTCACCGGGGAG.

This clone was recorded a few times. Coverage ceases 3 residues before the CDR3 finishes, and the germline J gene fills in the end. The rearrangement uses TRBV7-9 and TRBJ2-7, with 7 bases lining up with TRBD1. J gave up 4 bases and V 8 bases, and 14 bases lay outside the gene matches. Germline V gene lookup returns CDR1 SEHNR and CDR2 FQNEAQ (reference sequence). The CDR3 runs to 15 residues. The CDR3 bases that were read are TGTGCCAGCTGTTCCACCGGGACAGTGGCATACGAG. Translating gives CASCSTGTVAYE. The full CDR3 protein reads CASCSTGTVAYEQYF.

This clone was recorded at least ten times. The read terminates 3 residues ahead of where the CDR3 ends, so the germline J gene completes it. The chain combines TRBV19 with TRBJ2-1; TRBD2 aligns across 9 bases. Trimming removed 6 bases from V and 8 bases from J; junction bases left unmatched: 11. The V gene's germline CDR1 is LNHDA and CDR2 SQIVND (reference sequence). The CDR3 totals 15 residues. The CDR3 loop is CASRSLAGSLHEQFF. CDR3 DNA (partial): TGTGCCAGTAGAAGTCTAGCGGGGAGTCTACATGAG.

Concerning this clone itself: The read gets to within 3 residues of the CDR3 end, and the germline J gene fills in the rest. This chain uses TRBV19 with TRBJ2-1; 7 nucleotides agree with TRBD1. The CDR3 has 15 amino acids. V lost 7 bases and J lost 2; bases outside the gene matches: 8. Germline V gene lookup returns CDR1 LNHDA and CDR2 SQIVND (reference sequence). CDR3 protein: CASTREGGPYNEQFF. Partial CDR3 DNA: TGTGCCAGTACTCGAGAAGGGGGCCCCTACAATGAG.

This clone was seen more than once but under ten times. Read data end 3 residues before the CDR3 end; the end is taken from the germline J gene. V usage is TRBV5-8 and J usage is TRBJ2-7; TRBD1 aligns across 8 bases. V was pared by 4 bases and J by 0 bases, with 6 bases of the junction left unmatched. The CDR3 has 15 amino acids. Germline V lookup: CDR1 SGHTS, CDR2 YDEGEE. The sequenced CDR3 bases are TGTGCCAGCAGCCCCTGGACAGGGAGCTCCTACGAG. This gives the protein CASSPWTGSSYE. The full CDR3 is CASSPWTGSSYEQYF.

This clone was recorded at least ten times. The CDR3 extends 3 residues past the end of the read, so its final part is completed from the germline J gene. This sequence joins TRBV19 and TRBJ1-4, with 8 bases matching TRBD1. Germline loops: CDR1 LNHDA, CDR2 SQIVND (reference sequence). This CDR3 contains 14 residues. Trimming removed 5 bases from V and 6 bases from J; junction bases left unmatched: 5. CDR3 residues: CASSSLTGDEKLFF. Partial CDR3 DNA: TGTGCCAGTAGTTCGTTGACAGGGGATGAAAAA.